This T cell receptor beta chain was documented in a study of blood T cell repertoires in COVID-19. About the study: The origin of the acute and convalescent COVID-19 samples was the United States, Italy and Spain. The cDNA or gDNA used as material had been derived from T cells, B-cell-depleted T cells, or PBMCs.

In the authors' methods: Amplification of reference gene primers provided the estimated nucleated cell counts. Method: immunoSEQ multiplex PCR; TCRdb's copy keeps in-frame clones and lacks some. The DNA was the basis for D and trimming; V, J and clone size are from that table. The top ten clones hold approximately 3.2% of a sample with under 300,000 clones, roughly 85% of them seen once. The CDR3 totals 16 residues. After removal of 3 bases from V and 1 base from J, the junction contained 7 bases not matched to a gene. Per germline, CDR1 SGDLS and CDR2 YYNGEE. The chain uses TRBV9 and TRBJ2-1; 7 positions match TRBD2. The TCR sequence derives from a woman between 18 and 29 years old with acute or convalescent COVID-19. Input material: peripheral blood. This chain's CDR3 is CASSGGSGISYNEQFF. In DNA, the CDR3 is TGTGCCAGCAGCGGCGGGAGCGGGATATCCTACAATGAGCAGTTCTTC.